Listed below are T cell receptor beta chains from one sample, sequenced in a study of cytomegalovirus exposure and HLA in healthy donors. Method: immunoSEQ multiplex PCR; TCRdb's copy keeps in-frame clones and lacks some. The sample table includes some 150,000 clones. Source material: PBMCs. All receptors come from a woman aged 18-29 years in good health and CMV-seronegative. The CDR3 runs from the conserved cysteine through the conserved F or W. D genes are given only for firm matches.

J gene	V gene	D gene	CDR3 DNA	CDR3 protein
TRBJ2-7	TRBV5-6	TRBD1	TGTGCCAGCAGCGTGGACAGGGAATGGAAATTGGAGCAGTACTTC	CASSVDREWKLEQYF
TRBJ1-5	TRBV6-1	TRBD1	TGTGCCAGCAGTGCGTCGACAGGGTACGGAAATCAGCCCCAGCATTTT	CASSASTGYGNQPQHF
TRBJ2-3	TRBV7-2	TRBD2	TGTGCCAGCAGAAAGGGACTAGCGGGAGGGCGAGATACGCAGTATTTT	CASRKGLAGGRDTQYF
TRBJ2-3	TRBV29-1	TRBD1	TGCAGCGCCGCAGGGGGACAGGGTGATACGCAGTATTTT	CSAAGGQGDTQYF
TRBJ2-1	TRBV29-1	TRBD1	TGCAGCGTTGCTCGTGGACAGGGGGATGAGCAGTTCTTC	CSVARGQGDEQFF
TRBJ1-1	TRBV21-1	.	TGTGCCAGCAGCAAAGTGGGAGGGGCGAGGAGCACTGAAGCTTTCTTT	CASSKVGGARSTEAFF
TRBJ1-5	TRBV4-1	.	TGCGCCAGCAGCCAAGTGGGGCAGGGCACTCAGCCCCAGCATTTT	CASSQVGQGTQPQHF
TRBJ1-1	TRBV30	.	TGTGCCTGGGACAGGAGCATGAACACTGAAGCTTTCTTT	CAWDRSMNTEAFF
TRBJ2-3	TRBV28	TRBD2	TGTGCCAGCAGTTCCCCGACTAGCGGGAGATGGGATACGCAGTATTTT	CASSSPTSGRWDTQYF
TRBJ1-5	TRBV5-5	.	TGTGCCAGCAGCCCAAGGGGGGGGACCAGCAATCAGCCCCAGCATTTT	CASSPRGGTSNQPQHF
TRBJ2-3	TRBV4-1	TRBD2	TGCGCCAGCAGCCGAGGACTAGCGGGGAACACAGATACGCAGTATTTT	CASSRGLAGNTDTQYF
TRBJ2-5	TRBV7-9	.	TGTGCCAGCAGCTTAGACGCCGGGACACAAGAGACCCAGTACTTC	CASSLDAGTQETQYF
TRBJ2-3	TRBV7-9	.	TGTGCCAGCAGCTTAGATGCTAGCGGCACAGATACGCAGTATTTT	CASSLDASGTDTQYF
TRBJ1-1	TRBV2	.	TGTGCCAGCTTCCCTTGGAGGAACACTGAAGCTTTCTTT	CASFPWRNTEAFF
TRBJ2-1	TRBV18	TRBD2	TGTGCCAGCTCAGAGAGCGGGAGGCCCTACAATGAGCAGTTCTTC	CASSESGRPYNEQFF
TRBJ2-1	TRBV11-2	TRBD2	TGTGCCAGCAGCTTAACGGGACTAGCTACGTTCTTC	CASSLTGLATFF
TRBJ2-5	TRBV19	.	TGTGCCAACCCCCGAAAAGCAGGGGTCCAAGAGACCCAGTACTTC	CANPRKAGVQETQYF
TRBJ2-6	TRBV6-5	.	TGTGCCAGCAGTTACGACGGGGACTCTGGGGCCAACGTCCTGACTTTC	CASSYDGDSGANVLTF
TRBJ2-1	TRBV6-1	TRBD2	TGTGCCAGCTCCTTAGCGGGACGCTACAATGAGCAGTTCTTC	CASSLAGRYNEQFF
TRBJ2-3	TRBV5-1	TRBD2	TGCGCCAGCAGCTTCGATGGGACTAGCGGGAGTACAGATACGCAGTATTTT	CASSFDGTSGSTDTQYF
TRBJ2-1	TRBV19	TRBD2	TGTGCCAGTAGTCCCGACCTGGGCGGGAGAACCGATGAGCAGTTCTTC	CASSPDLGGRTDEQFF
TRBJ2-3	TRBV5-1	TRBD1	TGCGCCAGCAGCCCCGGGACAGGGGGTGTTGCAGATACGCAGTATTTT	CASSPGTGGVADTQYF
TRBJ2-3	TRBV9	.	TGTGCCAGCAGCGTAGGTAGCGTCCCTTACACAGATACGCAGTATTTT	CASSVGSVPYTDTQYF
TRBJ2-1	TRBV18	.	TGTGCCAGCTCACCTGCGGGGAATGAGCAGTTCTTC	CASSPAGNEQFF
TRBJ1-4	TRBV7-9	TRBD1	TGTGCCAGCAGCTTTGGACAGGGCCGTTCTGAAAAACTGTTTTTT	CASSFGQGRSEKLFF
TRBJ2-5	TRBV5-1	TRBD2	TGCGCCAGCAGCCTCGCTCTAGCGGGGGGAGAGACCCAGTACTTC	CASSLALAGGETQYF
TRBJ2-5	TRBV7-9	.	TGTGCCAGCAGCTTAGGGTCCGGAGAAGAGACCCAGTACTTC	CASSLGSGEETQYF
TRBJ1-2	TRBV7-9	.	TGTGCCAGCAGCTTACGGTCGACAGAGCCCTATGGCTACACCTTC	CASSLRSTEPYGYTF
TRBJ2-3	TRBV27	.	TGTGCCACCGTGCCAGCGTGGTCCTCATCTAGCACAGATACGCAGTATTTT	CATVPAWSSSSTDTQYF
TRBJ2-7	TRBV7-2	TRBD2	TGTGCCAGCAGCTTAGCGGGGGGACTATACTACGAGCAGTACTTC	CASSLAGGLYYEQYF
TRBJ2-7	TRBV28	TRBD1	TGTGCCAGCAGTTCCTACAGGGGCGATACCATCTACGAGCAGTACTTC	CASSSYRGDTIYEQYF
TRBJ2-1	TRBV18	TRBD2	TGTGCCAGCTCACCAGGGTCCGGACTAGGGTCCCTCAATGAGCAGTTCTTC	CASSPGSGLGSLNEQFF
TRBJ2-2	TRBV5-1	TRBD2	TGCGCCAGCAGCTTGCTCTCCCTAGCGGACACCGGGGAGCTGTTTTTT	CASSLLSLADTGELFF
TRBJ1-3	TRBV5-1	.	TGCGCCAGCAGCTTGGGTAGTGCTCCGGGAAACACCATATATTTT	CASSLGSAPGNTIYF
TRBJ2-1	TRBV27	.	TGTGCCAGCAGTTGGGAGACAGGAGGTAGCAATGAGCAGTTCTTC	CASSWETGGSNEQFF
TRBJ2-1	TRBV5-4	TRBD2	TGTGCCAGCAGCTCCCTAGCGGGATTAAGCTCCTACAATGAGCAGTTCTTC	CASSSLAGLSSYNEQFF
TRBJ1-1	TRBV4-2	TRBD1	TGTGCCAGCAGCCAGCCGGACAGGGGGGATACTGAAGCTTTCTTT	CASSQPDRGDTEAFF
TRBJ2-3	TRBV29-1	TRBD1	TGCAGCGTTGATGGGACAGGGGGAGCAGATACGCAGTATTTT	CSVDGTGGADTQYF
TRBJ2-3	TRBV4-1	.	TGCGCCAGCAGCCAAGACCCAGGGGAGCTGGCGCAGTATTTT	CASSQDPGELAQYF
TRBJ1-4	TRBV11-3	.	TGTGCCAGCAGCGCGCCCACAGGGCGGAATGAAAAACTGTTTTTT	CASSAPTGRNEKLFF
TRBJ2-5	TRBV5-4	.	TGTGCCAGCAGCTCATCTGGGCAGGGAAAGACCCAGTACTTC	CASSSSGQGKTQYF
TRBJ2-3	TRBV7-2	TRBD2	TGTGCCAGCTCAAGACTAGCGGGGAGCACAGATACGCAGTATTTT	CASSRLAGSTDTQYF
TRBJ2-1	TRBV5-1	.	TGCGCCAGCAGCTTGGCTGCGGTAAAATACAATGAGCAGTTCTTC	CASSLAAVKYNEQFF
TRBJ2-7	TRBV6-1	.	TGTGCCAGCAGTGAATCGCCGGGACTGGGTATTGAGCAGTACTTC	CASSESPGLGIEQYF
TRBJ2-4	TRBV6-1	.	TGTGCCAGCCGGCGACTAGTCTTGGGGAACATTCAGTACTTC	CASRRLVLGNIQYF
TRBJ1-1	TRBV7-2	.	TGTGCCAGCAGCTTAGCTAGGAACACTGAAGCTTTCTTT	CASSLARNTEAFF
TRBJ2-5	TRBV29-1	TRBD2	TGCAGCGTCGAGACTAGCGGGCAAGAGACCCAGTACTTC	CSVETSGQETQYF
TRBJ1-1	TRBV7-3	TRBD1	TGTGCCAGCAGCTTGGGAAGGGGACAGGGGAACACTGAAGCTTTCTTT	CASSLGRGQGNTEAFF
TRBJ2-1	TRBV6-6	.	TGTGCCAGCAGTCCCGGCGCCAGGAATGAGCAGTTCTTC	CASSPGARNEQFF
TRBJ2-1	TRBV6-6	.	TGTGCCAGCAGCCAGCCGAGGGTGGGCAATGAGCAGTTCTTC	CASSQPRVGNEQFF
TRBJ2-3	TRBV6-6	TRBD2	TGTGCCAGCAGTCCGGGACTAGGGCGGGGTACGCAGTATTTT	CASSPGLGRGTQYF
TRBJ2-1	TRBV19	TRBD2	TGTGCCAGTAGCCCTCGGGGGGGATTGTCTTACAATGAGCAGTTCTTC	CASSPRGGLSYNEQFF
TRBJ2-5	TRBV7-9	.	TGTGCCAGCCTCACAGGGGAGACCCAGTACTTC	CASLTGETQYF
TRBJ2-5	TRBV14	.	TGTGCCAGCCTTTTCGACAGACCCCAAGAGACCCAGTACTTC	CASLFDRPQETQYF
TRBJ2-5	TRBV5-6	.	TGTGCCAGCAGCTTGAAGGACAAGGACACCCAGTACTTC	CASSLKDKDTQYF
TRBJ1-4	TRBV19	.	TGTGCCAGTAGTACCCTGTCCTTCCCCACTAATGAAAAACTGTTTTTT	CASSTLSFPTNEKLFF
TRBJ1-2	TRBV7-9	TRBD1	TGTGCCAGCAGCTTAGACCCTCACGCCCGACAGGGTCCCATCTATGGCTACACCTTC	CASSLDPHARQGPIYGYTF
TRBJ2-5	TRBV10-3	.	TGTGCCATCAGTGTTGAGGTACAAGAGACCCAGTACTTC	CAISVEVQETQYF
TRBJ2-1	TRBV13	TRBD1	TGTGCCAGCAGCTCCGGACAGGGCAATGAGCAGTTCTTC	CASSSGQGNEQFF